Shown below are 16 T cell receptor beta chains from a single sample sequenced in a study of OX40 agonist ivuxolimab in advanced cancers. The repertoire was sequenced with immunoSEQ multiplex PCR; TCRdb's copy has only in-frame clones and lacks some. The sample consists of 82,000 or so clones, more than 90% of them appearing once. Sequenced here: CD4+ or CD8+ T cells sorted from blood, sampled in a trial of the OX40 agonist ivuxolimab. These receptors were collected from an adult with an advanced solid tumor such as melanoma, head and neck, liver or kidney cancer.

The CDR3 DNA follows: TGTGCCAGCAGCCCTCATTCGACTAGCACCTTGTACAATGAGCAGTTCTTC. Translating gives CASSPHSTSTLYNEQFF. The chain combines TRBV7-9 with TRBJ2-1; 7 nucleotides agree with TRBD2. The CDR3 length is 17 residues. The trim removed 5 bases at V and 4 bases at J, leaving 14 bases unmatched. Germline values: CDR1 SEHNR, CDR2 FQNEAQ (reference sequence). Full variable domain (rest looked up from reference TRBV7-9 and TRBJ2-1): DTGVSQNPRHKITKRGQNVTFRCDPISEHNRLYWYRQTLGQGPEFLTYFQNEAQLEKSRLLSDRFSAERPKGSFSTLEIQRTEQGDSAMYLCASSPHSTSTLYNEQFFGPGTRLTVL.

The chain couples TRBV6-1 to TRBJ1-4; D gene uncertain. The CDR3 totals 15 residues. CDR1 is MNHNS and CDR2 is SASEGT in the germline V gene. Trimming cost V 6 bases and J 8 bases, with 19 bases left between them. This CDR3 reads CASSALSTSGEKLFF. In nucleotides, the CDR3 is TGTGCCAGCAGCGCACTGAGTACCAGCGGGGAAAAACTGTTTTTT.

This clone was counted a single time. The V and J genes are TRBV30 and TRBJ2-3; D not certain. The CDR3 covers 16 residues. V was cut by 3 bases and J by 2 bases, with 18 bases left in between. Germline V CDR1 and CDR2: GTSNPN, SVGIG (reference sequence). The CDR3 region has the DNA TGTGCCTGGAGCACGGTTGGAATGGAACTCACAGATACGCAGTATTTT. Amino acids: CAWSTVGMELTDTQYF. Full variable domain (rest looked up from reference TRBV30 and TRBJ2-3): SQTIHQWPATLVQPVGSPLSLECTVEGTSNPNLYWYRQAAGRGLQLLFYSVGIGQISSEVPQNLSASRPQDRQFILSSKKLLLSDSGFYLCAWSTVGMELTDTQYFGPGTRLTVL.

V and J are TRBV27 and TRBJ2-7; D is perhaps TRBD1 or TRBD2 (6 bases each). The germline V gene has CDR1 MNHEY and CDR2 SMNVEV (reference sequence). CDR3 size: 12 residues. V was pared by 4 bases and J by 4 bases, with 8 bases between. DNA for the CDR3: TGTGCCAGCAGTTCGGGGGCGTACGAGCAGTACTTC. Translation gives CASSSGAYEQYF.

The CDR3 is CASSAGGHQETQYF. Written as DNA, the CDR3 is TGTGCCAGCAGCGCAGGAGGGCACCAAGAGACCCAGTACTTC. The chain combines TRBV9 with TRBJ2-5; D possibly corresponds to TRBD2 (6 bases). CDR3 size: 14 residues. Per the germline V gene, CDR1 is SGDLS and CDR2 is YYNGEE. The V end was cut by 3 bases, the J end by 0 bases, with 9 bases between. Looking up the rest from reference TRBV9 and TRBJ2-5 gives the full variable domain: DSGVTQTPKHLITATGQRVTLRCSPRSGDLSVYWYQQSLDQGLQFLIQYYNGEERAKGNILERFSAQQFPDLHSELNLSSLELGDSALYFCASSAGGHQETQYFGPGTRLLVL.

V gene TRBV7-6 combines with J gene TRBJ2-7; perhaps TRBD2 as D (8 bases). CDR3 length equals 17 residues. V shed 2 bases and J shed 6 bases, with 23 bases lying between them. Per germline, CDR1 SGHVS and CDR2 FNYEAQ. The CDR3 reads CASSLTRGGGGFSEQYF. In DNA, the CDR3 is TGTGCCAGCAGCTTAACCCGAGGGGGCGGGGGGTTCTCCGAGCAGTACTTC.

The J gene is TRBJ2-2, the V gene TRBV11-1; possibly TRBD2 for D (5 bases). The CDR3 is 17 residues long. CDR1 is SGHAT and CDR2 is FQDESV in the germline V gene (reference sequence). V was trimmed by 5 bases and J by 6 bases, leaving 22 bases between them. The CDR3 coding sequence is TGTGCCAGCAGCACCGTGGGGAGAGCCCAGTACGCCGGGGAGCTGTTTTTT. Translated, it gives CASSTVGRAQYAGELFF. Based on the CDR3 plus reference TRBV11-1 and TRBJ2-2, the full variable domain is EAEVAQSPRYKITEKSQAVAFWCDPISGHATLYWYRQILGQGPELLVQFQDESVVDDSQLPKDRFSAERLKGVDSTLKIQPAELGDSAMYLCASSTVGRAQYAGELFFGEGSRLTVL.

The chain employs TRBV19 and TRBJ1-1; no definite D call. Trimming stripped 3 bases from V and 0 bases from J, with 17 bases between. Germline V CDR1 and CDR2: LNHDA, SQIVND (reference sequence). The CDR3 consists of 17 residues. The chain's CDR3 is CASSMAAGTHMNTEAFF. The DNA of the CDR3 is TGTGCCAGTAGTATGGCAGCGGGCACCCATATGAACACTGAAGCTTTCTTT.

The chain couples TRBV5-1 to TRBJ2-1; D might be TRBD1 (5 bases). Trimming took off 0 bases at V and 6 bases at J, with 16 bases between the two ends. Germline V lookup: CDR1 SGHRS, CDR2 YFSETQ. The CDR3 length is 16 residues. Written as DNA, the CDR3 is TGCGCCAGCAGCTTGGATGGGGCAGGGTCCAGCAATGAGCAGTTCTTC. Protein sequence: CASSLDGAGSSNEQFF.

This clone was seen a few times. This chain connects TRBV20-1 to TRBJ1-1, with D tentatively TRBD1 (6 bases). The germline CDR1 and CDR2 sequences are DFQATT and SNEGSKA (reference sequence). CDR3 length: 10 residues. The V end was cut by 6 bases, the J end by 6 bases, with 8 bases between. CDR3 in amino acids: CSAKGAEAFF. In nucleotides, the CDR3 is TGCAGTGCCAAGGGGGCTGAAGCTTTCTTT.

The CDR3 region is CASSPPGIGKADTIYF. CDR3 DNA sequence: TGTGCCAGCAGCCCCCCCGGGATAGGGAAGGCGGACACCATATATTTT. The chain uses TRBV7-9 and TRBJ1-3, with D unresolved. Germline V CDR1 and CDR2: SEHNR, FQNEAQ (reference sequence). Trimming cost V 5 bases and J 8 bases, with 22 bases left between them. This CDR3 contains 16 residues.

The J gene is TRBJ2-5, the V gene TRBV28; 7 nucleotides align to TRBD2. The CDR3 totals 14 residues. Germline V gene lookup returns CDR1 MDHEN and CDR2 SYDVKM. J gave up 2 bases and V 9 bases, and 9 bases lay outside the gene matches. CDR3 DNA sequence: TGTGCCAGTTCGTGGGGGGGAGGTCAAGAGACCCAGTACTTC. Protein sequence: CASSWGGGQETQYF.

V usage is TRBV6-1 and J usage is TRBJ1-5; D gene uncertain. V was pared by 2 bases and J by 11 bases, with 10 bases between. Germline V CDR1 and CDR2: MNHNS, SASEGT. The CDR3 extends over 12 amino acids. CDR3 nucleotides: TGTGCCAGCAGTGAATTAGGGAGGACCCAGCATTTT. This gives the protein CASSELGRTQHF.

CDR3 DNA sequence: TGTGCCAGCAGGACCGGGACTACCTCCTACGAGCAGTACTTC. Protein sequence: CASRTGTTSYEQYF. The rearrangement joins TRBV2 to TRBJ2-7; 7 bases line up with TRBD2. From germline, CDR1 is SNHLY and CDR2 FYNNEI. V lost 6 bases to trimming and J lost 0 bases; unmatched junction nucleotides: 5. The CDR3 has 14 amino acids.

This clone has a handful of counts. The V and J genes are TRBV6-1 and TRBJ2-7; no definite D call. This CDR3 has 13 amino acids. The V gene's germline CDR1 is MNHNS and CDR2 SASEGT. V dropped 8 bases and J dropped 3 bases, with 14 bases sitting between them. This CDR3 reads CASQSVALYEQYF. CDR3 DNA: TGTGCCAGCCAGTCCGTAGCTCTCTACGAGCAGTACTTC.

The V and J genes are TRBV30 and TRBJ1-2, with no clear D. Germline V gives CDR1 GTSNPN, CDR2 SVGIG (reference sequence). The length of the CDR3 is 11 residues. V lost 2 bases, J lost 7 bases, and 8 bases lay in between. Here the CDR3 reads CAWSYSRGYTF. CDR3 sequence (DNA): TGTGCCTGGAGTTATTCCCGTGGCTACACCTTC.